Each of the 4 T cell receptor beta chains below was sequenced from the same sample in a study of post-analysis software for immune sequencing data. Unique molecular identifiers had been added to the TCR beta cDNA libraries. Using its own MiXCR run on the PCR reads, TCRdb lists one record per CDR3 protein. This table has hundreds of thousands of distinct CDR3 sequences, about 60% appearing once. For these TCRs, the target antigens are not known. Overall study findings and caveats: Five TRBV segments were significantly more frequent in patients than in controls. TRBV5-6, TRBV5-1 and TRBV20-1 were among these segments.

Specimen: blood. These receptors were taken from a girl aged 2 to 10 with multiple sclerosis.

This clonotype was counted only a few times. This chain uses TRBV5-1 with TRBJ1-2, with 8 bases fitting TRBD1. Germline assignment: CDR1 SGHRS and CDR2 YFSETQ. The V and J ends lost 0 bases and 4 bases, in that order; junction bases with no gene match: 8. This CDR3 contains 16 residues. CDR3 region: CASSLADRGKSYGYTF. CDR3 sequence (DNA): TGCGCCAGCAGCTTGGCTGACAGGGGAAAGTCCTATGGCTACACCTTC.

This clonotype has just a few counts. This rearrangement joins TRBV24-1 to TRBJ2-1; TRBD1 aligns across 9 bases. The germline CDR1 and CDR2 sequences are KGHDR and SFDVKD. The ends lost 3 bases at V and 4 bases at J; junction bases unmatched: 6. This CDR3 contains 16 residues. This CDR3 is CATSDPGTGLYNEQFF. CDR3 sequence (DNA): TGTGCCACCAGTGATCCCGGGACAGGGCTTTACAATGAGCAGTTCTTC.

In this sample, this clonotype turned up once. CDR3 DNA sequence: TGTGCCATCAGTGAGTCAGTGTTTTCTGGGGTCCGTACCTCCTACAATGAGCAGTTCTTC. Its translation is CAISESVFSGVRTSYNEQFF. V gene TRBV10-3 combines with J gene TRBJ2-1; D gene unclear. V gave up 0 bases and J gave up 0 bases, with 21 bases separating them. The CDR3 is 20 residues long. The germline gives CDR1 ENHRY, CDR2 SYGVKD.

The chain links TRBV7-9 to TRBJ1-4; D gene uncertain. The CDR3 loop spans 12 amino acids. Per germline, CDR1 SEHNR and CDR2 FQNEAQ (reference sequence). The germline V and J ends were trimmed by 8 bases and 7 bases, with 11 bases remaining between them. CDR3 coding DNA: TGTGCCAGCGAGAGGGATAGTGAAAAACTGTTTTTT. This gives the protein CASERDSEKLFF.